The source of this TCR beta chain is a study of a mutant IDH1 vaccine in newly diagnosed glioma. Across the study: The treated group averaged 40.4 years old and was roughly 62% male, about 40% female. Standard pretreatment was either radiotherapy, temozolomide, or, for most, radiochemotherapy with temozolomide. Findings and caveats of the study: Vaccination elicited immune responses in 80% to 95% of patients.

Time point here: baseline, week 1 (first vaccination visit). Treatment noted: pre-vaccination baseline after standard-of-care therapy. V lost 0 bases and J 0 bases, leaving 9 bases between the germline ends. Germline assignment: CDR1 KGHSH and CDR2 LQKENI. This CDR3 has 15 residues. Sequencing used immunoSEQ multiplex PCR; TCRdb keeps in-frame clones, though not all of them. This sample has around 50,000 clones, with roughly 88% found just once. This clone was seen once. Its antigen is not known. The sequenced sample was PBMCs, obtained from a glioma patient treated with radiotherapy, temozolomide or both. This clonotype originated in a man aged 35-49 years with glioma. V is TRBV18 and J is TRBJ2-7; the D call may be TRBD1 or TRBD2 (5 bases each). The CDR3 reads CASSPPAGTSYEQYF. Written as DNA, the CDR3 is TGTGCCAGCTCACCACCGGCAGGGACCTCCTACGAGCAGTACTTC.